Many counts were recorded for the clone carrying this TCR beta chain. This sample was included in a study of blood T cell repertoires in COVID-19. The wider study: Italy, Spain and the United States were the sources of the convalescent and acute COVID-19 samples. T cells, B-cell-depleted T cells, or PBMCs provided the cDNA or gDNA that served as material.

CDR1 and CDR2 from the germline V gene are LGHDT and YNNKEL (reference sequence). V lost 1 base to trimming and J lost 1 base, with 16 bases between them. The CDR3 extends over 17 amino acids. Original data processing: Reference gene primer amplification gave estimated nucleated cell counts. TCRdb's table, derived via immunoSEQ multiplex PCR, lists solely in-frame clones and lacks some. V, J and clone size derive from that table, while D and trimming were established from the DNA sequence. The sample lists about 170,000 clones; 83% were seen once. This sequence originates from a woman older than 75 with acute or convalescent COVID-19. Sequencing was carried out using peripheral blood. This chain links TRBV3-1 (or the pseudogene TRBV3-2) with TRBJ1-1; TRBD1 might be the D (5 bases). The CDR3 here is CASSQGGNWGPNTEAFF. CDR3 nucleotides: TGTGCCAGCAGCCAAGGGGGAAACTGGGGCCCGAACACTGAAGCTTTCTTT.